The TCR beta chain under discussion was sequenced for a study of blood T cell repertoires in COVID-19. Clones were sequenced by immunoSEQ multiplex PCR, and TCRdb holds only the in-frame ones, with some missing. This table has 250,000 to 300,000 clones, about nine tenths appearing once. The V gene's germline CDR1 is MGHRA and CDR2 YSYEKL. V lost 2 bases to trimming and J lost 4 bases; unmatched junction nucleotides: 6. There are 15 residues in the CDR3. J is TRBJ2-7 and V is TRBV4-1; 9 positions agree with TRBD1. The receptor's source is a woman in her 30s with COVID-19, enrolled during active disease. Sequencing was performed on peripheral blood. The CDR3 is CASSQTSDRGYEQYF. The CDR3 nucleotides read TGCGCCAGCAGCCAAACATCCGACAGGGGGTACGAGCAGTACTTC.